Included here is one TCR beta chain sequence, with context. The data are from a study of cytomegalovirus exposure and HLA in healthy donors. The PCR contained 60 Vbeta and 13 Jbeta primers. Clones were sequenced by immunoSEQ multiplex PCR, and TCRdb holds only the in-frame ones, with some missing. The table records 110,000 or so clones, 60% to 80% of them present only once. This sequence originates from a young woman in good health and CMV-seropositive. The sequenced material came from PBMCs.

The CDR3 region is CATSPLAGGTDTQYF. CDR3 nucleotide sequence: TGTGCCACCAGTCCTCTAGCGGGGGGAACAGATACGCAGTATTTT. The genes are TRBV15 and TRBJ2-3; 11 nucleotides line up with TRBD2. Germline values: CDR1 LNHNV, CDR2 YYDKDF (reference sequence). This CDR3 contains 15 residues. Trimming at V came to 6 bases and at J to 3 bases, leaving 5 bases not matched to a gene.